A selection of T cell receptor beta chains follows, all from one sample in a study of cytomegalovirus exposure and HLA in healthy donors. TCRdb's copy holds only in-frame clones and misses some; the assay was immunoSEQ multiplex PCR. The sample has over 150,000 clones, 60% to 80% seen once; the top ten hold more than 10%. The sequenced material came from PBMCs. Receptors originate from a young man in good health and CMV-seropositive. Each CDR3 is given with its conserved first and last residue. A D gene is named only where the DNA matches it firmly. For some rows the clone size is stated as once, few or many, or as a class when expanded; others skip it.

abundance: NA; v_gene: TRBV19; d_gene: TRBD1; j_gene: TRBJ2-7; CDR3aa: CASSAIYRGPYEQYF; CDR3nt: TGTGCCAGTAGTGCCATATACAGGGGTCCCTACGAGCAGTACTTC
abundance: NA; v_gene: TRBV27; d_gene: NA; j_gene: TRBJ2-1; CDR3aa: CASSLYRVNEQFF; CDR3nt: TGTGCCAGCAGTTTATACAGGGTCAATGAGCAGTTCTTC
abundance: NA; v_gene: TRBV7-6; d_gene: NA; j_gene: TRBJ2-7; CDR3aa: CASSPGPPTGSYEQYF; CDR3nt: TGTGCCAGCAGCCCAGGACCGCCGACAGGCTCCTACGAGCAGTACTTC
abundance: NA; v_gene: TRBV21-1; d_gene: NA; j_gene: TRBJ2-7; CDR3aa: CARHDLPTRAKSYEQYF; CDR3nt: TGTGCCAGACACGACCTCCCAACTAGGGCCAAATCCTACGAGCAGTACTTC
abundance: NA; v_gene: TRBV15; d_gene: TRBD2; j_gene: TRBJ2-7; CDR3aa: CATSRGKRDLREQYF; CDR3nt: TGTGCCACCAGCAGAGGAAAGCGGGACTTGAGGGAGCAGTACTTC
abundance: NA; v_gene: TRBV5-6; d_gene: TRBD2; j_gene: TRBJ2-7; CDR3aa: CASSLREGHGRYEQYF; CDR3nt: TGTGCCAGCAGCTTGCGGGAGGGACACGGGCGATACGAGCAGTACTTC
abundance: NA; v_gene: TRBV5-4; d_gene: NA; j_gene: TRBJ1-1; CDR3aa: CASSLGRQDLEAFF; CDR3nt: TGTGCCAGCAGCTTGGGGAGACAGGACTTGGAAGCTTTCTTT
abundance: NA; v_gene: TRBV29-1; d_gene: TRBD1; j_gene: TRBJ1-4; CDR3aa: CSVGTGVNEKLFF; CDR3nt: TGCAGCGTCGGAACAGGGGTAAATGAAAAACTGTTTTTT
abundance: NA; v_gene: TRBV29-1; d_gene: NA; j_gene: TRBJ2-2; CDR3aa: CSVPGQSNTGELFF; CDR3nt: TGCAGCGTTCCGGGACAATCGAACACCGGGGAGCTGTTTTTT
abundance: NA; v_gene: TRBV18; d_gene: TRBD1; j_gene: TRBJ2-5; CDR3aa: CASSSDRAQTQYF; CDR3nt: TGTGCCAGCTCGTCTGACAGGGCACAGACCCAGTACTTC
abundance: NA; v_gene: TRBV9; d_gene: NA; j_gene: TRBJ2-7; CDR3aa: CASSVGQNYEQYF; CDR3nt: TGTGCCAGCAGCGTAGGGCAGAACTACGAGCAGTACTTC
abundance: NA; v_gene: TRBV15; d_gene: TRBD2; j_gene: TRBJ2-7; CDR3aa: CATSSGSGSDFDEQYF; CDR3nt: TGTGCCACCAGCAGCGGGAGCGGGAGTGACTTTGACGAGCAGTACTTC
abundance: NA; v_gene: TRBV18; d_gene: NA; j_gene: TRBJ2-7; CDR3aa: CASSPPPGKTYEQYF; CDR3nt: TGTGCCAGCTCACCACCACCAGGGAAGACCTACGAGCAGTACTTC
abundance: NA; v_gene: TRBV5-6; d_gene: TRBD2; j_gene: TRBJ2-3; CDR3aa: CASRHWGGPWGTDTQYF; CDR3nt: TGTGCCAGCAGACACTGGGGAGGGCCGTGGGGCACAGATACGCAGTATTTT
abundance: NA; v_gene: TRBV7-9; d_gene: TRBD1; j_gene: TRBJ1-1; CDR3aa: CSSSRPGQGSLF; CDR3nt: TGTTCCAGCAGCAGACCGGGACAGGGTTCGCTCTTT
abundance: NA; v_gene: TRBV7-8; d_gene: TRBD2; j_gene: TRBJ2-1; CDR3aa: CASSFGLARSYNEQFF; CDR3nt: TGTGCCAGCAGCTTCGGACTAGCGCGCTCCTACAATGAGCAGTTCTTC
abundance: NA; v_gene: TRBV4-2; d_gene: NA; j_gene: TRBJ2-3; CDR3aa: CASSQDLGLTSTDTQYF; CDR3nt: TGTGCCAGCAGCCAAGATCTGGGACTCACTAGCACAGATACGCAGTATTTT
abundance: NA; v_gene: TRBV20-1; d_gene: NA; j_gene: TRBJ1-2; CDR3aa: CSATGGSPFTF; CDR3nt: TGCAGTGCTACGGGGGGCAGCCCTTTCACCTTC
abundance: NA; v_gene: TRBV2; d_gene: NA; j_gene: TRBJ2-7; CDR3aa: CASTTPDTLSYEQYF; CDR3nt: TGTGCCAGCACCACCCCCGACACGCTCTCCTACGAGCAGTACTTC
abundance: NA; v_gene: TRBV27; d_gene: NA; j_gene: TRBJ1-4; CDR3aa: CASSSTGTSREKLFF; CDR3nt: TGTGCCAGCAGTTCCACCGGGACATCCAGAGAAAAACTGTTTTTT
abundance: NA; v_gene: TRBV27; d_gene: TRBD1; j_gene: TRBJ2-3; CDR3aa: CASSTGVITDTQYF; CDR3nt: TGTGCCAGCAGTACAGGGGTAATCACAGATACGCAGTATTTT
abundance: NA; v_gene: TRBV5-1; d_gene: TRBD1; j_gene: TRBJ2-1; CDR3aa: CASSDGQGPDEQFF; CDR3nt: TGCGCCAGCAGCGACGGACAGGGTCCGGATGAGCAGTTCTTC
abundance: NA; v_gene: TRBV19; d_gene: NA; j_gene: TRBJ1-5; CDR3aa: CASSKDRLSNQPQHF; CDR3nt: TGTGCCAGTAGCAAAGACAGGTTAAGCAATCAGCCCCAGCATTTT
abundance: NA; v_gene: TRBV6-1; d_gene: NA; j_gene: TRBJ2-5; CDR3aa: CASFLETQYF; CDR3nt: TGTGCCAGCTTCCTAGAGACCCAGTACTTC
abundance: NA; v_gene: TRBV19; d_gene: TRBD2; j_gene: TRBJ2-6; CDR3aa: CASGPGGYSGANVLTF; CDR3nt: TGTGCCAGTGGACCGGGAGGCTACTCTGGGGCCAACGTCCTGACTTTC
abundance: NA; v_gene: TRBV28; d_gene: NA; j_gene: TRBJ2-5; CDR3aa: CASSLLAEATQETQYF; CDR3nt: TGTGCCAGCAGTTTATTGGCGGAGGCGACCCAAGAGACCCAGTACTTC
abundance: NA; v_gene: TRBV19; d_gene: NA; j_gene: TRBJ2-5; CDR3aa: CASSTRVSGETQYF; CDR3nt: TGTGCCAGTAGTACCAGGGTATCAGGGGAGACCCAGTACTTC
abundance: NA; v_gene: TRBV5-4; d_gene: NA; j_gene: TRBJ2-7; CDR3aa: CASSWTGSYEQYF; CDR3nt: TGTGCCAGCAGCTGGACTGGCTCCTACGAGCAGTACTTC
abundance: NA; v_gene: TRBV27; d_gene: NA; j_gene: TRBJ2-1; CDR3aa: CASSRPYNEQFF; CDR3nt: TGTGCCAGCAGCCGTCCCTACAATGAGCAGTTCTTC
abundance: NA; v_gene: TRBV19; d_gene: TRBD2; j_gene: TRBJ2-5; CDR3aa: CASSISGGRGRETQYF; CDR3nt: TGTGCCAGTAGTATAAGCGGCGGGAGGGGCAGGGAGACCCAGTACTTC
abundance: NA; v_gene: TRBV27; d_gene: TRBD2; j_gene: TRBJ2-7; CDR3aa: CASRHHSGGYEQYF; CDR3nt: TGTGCCAGCCGACATCACAGCGGGGGCTACGAGCAGTACTTC
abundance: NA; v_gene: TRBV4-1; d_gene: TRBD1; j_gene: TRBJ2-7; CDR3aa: CASSPTGTANSYEQYF; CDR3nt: TGCGCCAGCAGCCCAACCGGGACAGCTAATTCCTACGAGCAGTACTTC
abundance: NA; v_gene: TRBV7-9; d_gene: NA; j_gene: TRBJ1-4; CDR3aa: CASSLAPDSSTNEKLFF; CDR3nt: TGTGCCAGCAGCTTAGCTCCCGACAGTTCAACTAATGAAAAACTGTTTTTT
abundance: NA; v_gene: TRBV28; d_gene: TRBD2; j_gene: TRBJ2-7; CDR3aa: CASSFIRSGGSYEQYF; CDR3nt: TGTGCCAGCAGTTTTATCCGAAGCGGGGGGTCCTACGAGCAGTACTTC
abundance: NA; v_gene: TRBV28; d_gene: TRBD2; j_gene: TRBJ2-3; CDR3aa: CASSLVGRASTDTQYF; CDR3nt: TGTGCCAGCAGTTTAGTCGGGAGGGCTAGCACAGATACGCAGTATTTT
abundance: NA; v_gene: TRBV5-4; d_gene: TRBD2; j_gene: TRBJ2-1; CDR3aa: CASSVGTSGRADEQFF; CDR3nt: TGTGCCAGCAGCGTGGGGACTAGCGGGAGGGCCGATGAGCAGTTCTTC
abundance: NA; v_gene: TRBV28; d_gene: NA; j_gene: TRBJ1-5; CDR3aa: CASSPRGASNQPQHF; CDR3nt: TGTGCCAGCAGTCCACGGGGGGCAAGCAATCAGCCCCAGCATTTT
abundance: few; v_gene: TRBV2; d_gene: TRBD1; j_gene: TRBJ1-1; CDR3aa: CASSSDRVAFF; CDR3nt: TGTGCCAGCAGTTCAGACAGGGTAGCTTTCTTT
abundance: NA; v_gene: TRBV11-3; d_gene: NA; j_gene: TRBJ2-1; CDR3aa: CASSLVTSSYNEQFF; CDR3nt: TGTGCCAGCAGCTTAGTTACTAGCTCCTACAATGAGCAGTTCTTC
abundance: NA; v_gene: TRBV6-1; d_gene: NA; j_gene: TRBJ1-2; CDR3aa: CASSEAKGSAYGYTF; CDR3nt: TGTGCCAGCAGTGAAGCCAAGGGGTCAGCCTATGGCTACACCTTC
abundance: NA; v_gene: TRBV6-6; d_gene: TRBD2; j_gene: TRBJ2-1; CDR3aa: CASSYSAGVRNEQFF; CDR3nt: TGTGCCAGCAGTTACTCCGCGGGAGTTAGGAATGAGCAGTTCTTC
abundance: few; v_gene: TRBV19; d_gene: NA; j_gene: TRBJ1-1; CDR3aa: CASSGGGAGEAFF; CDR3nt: TGTGCCAGTAGTGGGGGGGGTGCGGGTGAAGCTTTCTTT
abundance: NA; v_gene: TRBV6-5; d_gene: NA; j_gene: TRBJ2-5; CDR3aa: CASSYSLGRGETQYF; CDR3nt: TGTGCCAGCAGTTACTCTCTCGGAAGGGGAGAGACCCAGTACTTC
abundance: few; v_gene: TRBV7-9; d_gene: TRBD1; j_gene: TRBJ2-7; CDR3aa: CSSSLTYGQGYRIYEQYF; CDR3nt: TGTTCCAGCAGCTTAACCTACGGACAGGGATATCGAATCTACGAGCAGTACTTC
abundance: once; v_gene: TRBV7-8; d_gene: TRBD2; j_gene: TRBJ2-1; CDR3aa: CASSTSGSSYNEQFF; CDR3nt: TGTGCCAGCAGCACGAGCGGGAGCTCCTACAATGAGCAGTTCTTC
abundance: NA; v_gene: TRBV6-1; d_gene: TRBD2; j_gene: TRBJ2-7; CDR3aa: CASRAGGGAAEQYF; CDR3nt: TGTGCCAGCCGCGCGGGGGGGGGTGCGGCCGAGCAGTACTTC
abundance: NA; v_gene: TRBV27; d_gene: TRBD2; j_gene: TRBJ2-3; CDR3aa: CASSLPTTSGIFPDTQYF; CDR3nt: TGTGCCAGCAGTTTACCGACGACTAGCGGGATTTTCCCAGATACGCAGTATTTT
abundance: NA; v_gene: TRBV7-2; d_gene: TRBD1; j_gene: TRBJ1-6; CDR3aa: CASSPGPTGGYSPLHF; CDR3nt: TGTGCCAGCAGCCCAGGTCCGACAGGGGGTTATTCACCCCTCCACTTT
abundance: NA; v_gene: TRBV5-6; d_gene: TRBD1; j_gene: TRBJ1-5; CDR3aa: CASSLMGQRFNQPQHF; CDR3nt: TGTGCCAGCAGCTTGATGGGACAGAGGTTCAATCAGCCCCAGCATTTT
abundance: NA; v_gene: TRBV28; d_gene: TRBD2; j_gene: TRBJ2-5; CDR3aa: CASFGLAGGGETQYF; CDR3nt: TGTGCCAGCTTTGGGCTAGCGGGAGGAGGAGAGACCCAGTACTTC
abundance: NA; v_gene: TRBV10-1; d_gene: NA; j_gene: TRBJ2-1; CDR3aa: CASSPHTAGEQFF; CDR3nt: TGCGCCAGCAGCCCTCATACGGCGGGTGAGCAGTTCTTC
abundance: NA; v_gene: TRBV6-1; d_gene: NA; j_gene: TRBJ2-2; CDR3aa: CASSGPGAINTGELFF; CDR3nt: TGTGCCAGCAGTGGGCCGGGAGCCATCAACACCGGGGAGCTGTTTTTT
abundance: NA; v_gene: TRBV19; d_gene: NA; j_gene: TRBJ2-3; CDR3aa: CASSSGRGVTDTQYF; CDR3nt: TGTGCCAGTAGTTCTGGCAGGGGGGTCACAGATACGCAGTATTTT
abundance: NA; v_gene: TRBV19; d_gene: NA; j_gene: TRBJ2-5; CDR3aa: CASSISEALQETQYF; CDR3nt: TGTGCCAGTAGTATAAGCGAGGCCCTCCAAGAGACCCAGTACTTC
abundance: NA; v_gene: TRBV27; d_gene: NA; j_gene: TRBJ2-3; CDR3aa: CASSHYAPTDTQYF; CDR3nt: TGTGCCAGCAGTCACTACGCTCCCACAGATACGCAGTATTTT